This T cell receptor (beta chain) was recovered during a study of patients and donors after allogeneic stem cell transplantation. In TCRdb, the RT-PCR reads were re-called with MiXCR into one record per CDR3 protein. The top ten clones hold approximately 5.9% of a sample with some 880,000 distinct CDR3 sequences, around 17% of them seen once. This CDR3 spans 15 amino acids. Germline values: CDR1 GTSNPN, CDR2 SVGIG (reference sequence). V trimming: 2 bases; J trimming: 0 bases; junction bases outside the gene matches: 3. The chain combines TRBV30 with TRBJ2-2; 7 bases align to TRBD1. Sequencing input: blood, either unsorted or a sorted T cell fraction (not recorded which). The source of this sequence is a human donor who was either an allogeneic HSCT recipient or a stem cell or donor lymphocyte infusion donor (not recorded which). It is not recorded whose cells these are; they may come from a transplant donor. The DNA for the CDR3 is TGTGCCTGGAGTACGGGACAGCCGAACACCGGGGAGCTGTTTTTT. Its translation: CAWSTGQPNTGELFF.